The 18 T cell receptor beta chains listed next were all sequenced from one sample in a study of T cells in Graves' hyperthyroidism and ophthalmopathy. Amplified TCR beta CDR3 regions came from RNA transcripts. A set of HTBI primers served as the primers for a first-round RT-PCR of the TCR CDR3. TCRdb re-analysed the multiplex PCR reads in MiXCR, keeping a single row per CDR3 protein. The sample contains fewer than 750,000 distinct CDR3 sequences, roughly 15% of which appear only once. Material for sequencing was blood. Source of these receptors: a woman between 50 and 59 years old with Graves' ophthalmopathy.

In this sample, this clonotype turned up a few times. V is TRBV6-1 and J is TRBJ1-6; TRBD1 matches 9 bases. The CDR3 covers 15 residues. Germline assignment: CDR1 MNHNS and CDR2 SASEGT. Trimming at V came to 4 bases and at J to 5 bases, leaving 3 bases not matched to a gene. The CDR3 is CASSGGQGDNSPLHF. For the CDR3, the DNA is TGTGCCAGCAGTGGGGGACAGGGAGATAATTCACCCCTCCACTTT.

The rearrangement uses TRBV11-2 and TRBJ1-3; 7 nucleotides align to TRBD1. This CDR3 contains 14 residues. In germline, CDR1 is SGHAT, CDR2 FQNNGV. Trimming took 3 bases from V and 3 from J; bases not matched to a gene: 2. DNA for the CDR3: TGTGCCAGCAGCTTTCGACAGGGTGGAAACACCATATATTTT. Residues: CASSFRQGGNTIYF.

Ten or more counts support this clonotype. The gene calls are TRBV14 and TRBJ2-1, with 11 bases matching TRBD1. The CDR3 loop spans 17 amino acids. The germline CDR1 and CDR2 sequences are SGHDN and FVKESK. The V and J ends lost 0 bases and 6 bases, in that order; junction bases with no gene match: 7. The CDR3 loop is CASSQDGTGGFGNEQFF. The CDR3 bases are TGTGCCAGCAGCCAAGATGGGACAGGGGGGTTTGGCAATGAGCAGTTCTTC.

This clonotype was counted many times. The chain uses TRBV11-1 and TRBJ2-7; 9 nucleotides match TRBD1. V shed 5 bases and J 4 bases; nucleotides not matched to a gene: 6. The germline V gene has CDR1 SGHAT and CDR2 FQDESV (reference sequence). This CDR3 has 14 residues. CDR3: CASSTRDRVYEQYF. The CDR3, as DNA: TGTGCCAGCAGCACCCGGGACAGGGTTTACGAGCAGTACTTC.

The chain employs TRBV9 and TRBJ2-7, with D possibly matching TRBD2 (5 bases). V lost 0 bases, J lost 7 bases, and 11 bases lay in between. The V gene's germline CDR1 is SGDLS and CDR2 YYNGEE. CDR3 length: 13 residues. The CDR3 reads CASSVDGEREQYF. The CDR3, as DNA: TGTGCCAGCAGCGTAGACGGGGAGCGGGAGCAGTACTTC.

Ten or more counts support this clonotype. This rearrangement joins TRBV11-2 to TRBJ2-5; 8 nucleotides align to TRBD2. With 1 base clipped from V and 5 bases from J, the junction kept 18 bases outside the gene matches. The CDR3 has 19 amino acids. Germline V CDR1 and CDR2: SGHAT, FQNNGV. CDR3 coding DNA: TGTGCCAGCAGCTTAGTACATTCCGGGAGGGCCTCTAATCGGGAGACCCAGTACTTC. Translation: CASSLVHSGRASNRETQYF.

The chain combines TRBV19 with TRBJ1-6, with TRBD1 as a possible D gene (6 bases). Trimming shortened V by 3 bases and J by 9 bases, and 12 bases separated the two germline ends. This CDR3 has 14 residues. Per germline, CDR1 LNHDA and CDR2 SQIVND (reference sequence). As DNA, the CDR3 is TGTGCCAGTAGTATGGAGACAGGCAGTTCACCCCTCCACTTT. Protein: CASSMETGSSPLHF.

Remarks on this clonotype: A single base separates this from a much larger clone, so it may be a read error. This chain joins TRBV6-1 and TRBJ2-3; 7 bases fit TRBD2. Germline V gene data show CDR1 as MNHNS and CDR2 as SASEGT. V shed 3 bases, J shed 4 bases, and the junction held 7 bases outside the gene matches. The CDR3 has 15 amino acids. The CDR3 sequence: CASSDREGSPDTQYF. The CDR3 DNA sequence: TGTGCCAGCAGTGACAGGGAGGGGTCGCCAGATACGCAGTATTTT.

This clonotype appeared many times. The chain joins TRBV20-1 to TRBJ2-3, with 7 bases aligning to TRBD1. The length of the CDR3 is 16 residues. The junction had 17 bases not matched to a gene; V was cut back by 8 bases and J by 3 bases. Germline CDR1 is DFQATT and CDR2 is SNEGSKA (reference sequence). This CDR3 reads CSSTPYQGERTDTQYF. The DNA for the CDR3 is TGCAGTTCAACGCCATACCAGGGGGAGCGAACAGATACGCAGTATTTT.

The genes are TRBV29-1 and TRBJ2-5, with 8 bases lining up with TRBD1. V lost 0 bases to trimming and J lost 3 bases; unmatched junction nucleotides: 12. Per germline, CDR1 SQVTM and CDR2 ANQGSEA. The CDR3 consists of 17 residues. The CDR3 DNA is TGCAGCGTTGAAGATCCCCTCCCGACAGGGGACGAAGAGACCCAGTACTTC. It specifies CSVEDPLPTGDEETQYF.

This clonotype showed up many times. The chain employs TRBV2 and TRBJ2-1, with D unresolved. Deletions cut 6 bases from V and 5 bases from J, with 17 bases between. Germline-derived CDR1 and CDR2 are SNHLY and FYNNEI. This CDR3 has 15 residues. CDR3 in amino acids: CASRTLWLEDNEQFF. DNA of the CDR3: TGTGCCAGCAGGACACTTTGGCTAGAGGACAATGAGCAGTTCTTC.

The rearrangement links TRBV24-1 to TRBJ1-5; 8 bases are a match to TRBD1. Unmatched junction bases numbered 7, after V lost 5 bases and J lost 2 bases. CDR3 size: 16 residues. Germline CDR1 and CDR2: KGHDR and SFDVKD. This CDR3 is CATSVGDRLGNQPQHF. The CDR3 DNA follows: TGTGCCACCAGTGTTGGGGACAGGTTGGGCAATCAGCCCCAGCATTTT.

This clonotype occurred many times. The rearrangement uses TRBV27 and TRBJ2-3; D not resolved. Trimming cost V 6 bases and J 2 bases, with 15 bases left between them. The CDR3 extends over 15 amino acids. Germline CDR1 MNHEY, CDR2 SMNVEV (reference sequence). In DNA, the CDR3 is TGTGCCAGCAGCCGAGACATCACCACCACAGATACGCAGTATTTT. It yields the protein CASSRDITTTDTQYF.

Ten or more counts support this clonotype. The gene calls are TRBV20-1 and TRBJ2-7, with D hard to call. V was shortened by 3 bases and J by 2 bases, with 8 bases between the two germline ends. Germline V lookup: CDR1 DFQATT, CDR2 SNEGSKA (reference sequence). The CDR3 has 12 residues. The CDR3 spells CSASYRTYEQYF. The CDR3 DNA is TGCAGTGCTAGTTACAGAACCTACGAGCAGTACTTC.

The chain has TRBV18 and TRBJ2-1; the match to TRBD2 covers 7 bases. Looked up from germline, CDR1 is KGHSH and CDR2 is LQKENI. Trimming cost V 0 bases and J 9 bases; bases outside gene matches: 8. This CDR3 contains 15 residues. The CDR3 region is CASSPPSGLAPEQFF. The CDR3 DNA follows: TGTGCCAGCTCACCACCTAGCGGGTTAGCCCCTGAGCAGTTCTTC.

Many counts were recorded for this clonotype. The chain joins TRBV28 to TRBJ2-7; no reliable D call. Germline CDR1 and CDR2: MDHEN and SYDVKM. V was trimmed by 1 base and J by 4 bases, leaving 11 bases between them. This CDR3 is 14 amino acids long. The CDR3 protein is CASSLFGSIYEQYF. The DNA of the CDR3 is TGTGCCAGCAGTTTATTCGGCAGCATATACGAGCAGTACTTC.

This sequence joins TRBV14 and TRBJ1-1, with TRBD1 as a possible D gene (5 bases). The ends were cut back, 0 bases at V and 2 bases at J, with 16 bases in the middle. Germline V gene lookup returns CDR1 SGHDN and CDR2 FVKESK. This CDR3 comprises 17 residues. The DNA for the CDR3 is TGTGCCAGCAGCCAAGAATGGAGGCTGGGGACTAACACTGAAGCTTTCTTT. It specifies CASSQEWRLGTNTEAFF.

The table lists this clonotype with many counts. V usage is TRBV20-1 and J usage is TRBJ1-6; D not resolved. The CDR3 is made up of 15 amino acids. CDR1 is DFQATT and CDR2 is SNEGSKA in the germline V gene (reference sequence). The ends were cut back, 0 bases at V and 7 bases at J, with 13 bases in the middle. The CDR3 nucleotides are TGCAGTGCTAGAGATTACGGTGGAGGGAATTCACCCCTCCACTTT. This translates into CSARDYGGGNSPLHF.